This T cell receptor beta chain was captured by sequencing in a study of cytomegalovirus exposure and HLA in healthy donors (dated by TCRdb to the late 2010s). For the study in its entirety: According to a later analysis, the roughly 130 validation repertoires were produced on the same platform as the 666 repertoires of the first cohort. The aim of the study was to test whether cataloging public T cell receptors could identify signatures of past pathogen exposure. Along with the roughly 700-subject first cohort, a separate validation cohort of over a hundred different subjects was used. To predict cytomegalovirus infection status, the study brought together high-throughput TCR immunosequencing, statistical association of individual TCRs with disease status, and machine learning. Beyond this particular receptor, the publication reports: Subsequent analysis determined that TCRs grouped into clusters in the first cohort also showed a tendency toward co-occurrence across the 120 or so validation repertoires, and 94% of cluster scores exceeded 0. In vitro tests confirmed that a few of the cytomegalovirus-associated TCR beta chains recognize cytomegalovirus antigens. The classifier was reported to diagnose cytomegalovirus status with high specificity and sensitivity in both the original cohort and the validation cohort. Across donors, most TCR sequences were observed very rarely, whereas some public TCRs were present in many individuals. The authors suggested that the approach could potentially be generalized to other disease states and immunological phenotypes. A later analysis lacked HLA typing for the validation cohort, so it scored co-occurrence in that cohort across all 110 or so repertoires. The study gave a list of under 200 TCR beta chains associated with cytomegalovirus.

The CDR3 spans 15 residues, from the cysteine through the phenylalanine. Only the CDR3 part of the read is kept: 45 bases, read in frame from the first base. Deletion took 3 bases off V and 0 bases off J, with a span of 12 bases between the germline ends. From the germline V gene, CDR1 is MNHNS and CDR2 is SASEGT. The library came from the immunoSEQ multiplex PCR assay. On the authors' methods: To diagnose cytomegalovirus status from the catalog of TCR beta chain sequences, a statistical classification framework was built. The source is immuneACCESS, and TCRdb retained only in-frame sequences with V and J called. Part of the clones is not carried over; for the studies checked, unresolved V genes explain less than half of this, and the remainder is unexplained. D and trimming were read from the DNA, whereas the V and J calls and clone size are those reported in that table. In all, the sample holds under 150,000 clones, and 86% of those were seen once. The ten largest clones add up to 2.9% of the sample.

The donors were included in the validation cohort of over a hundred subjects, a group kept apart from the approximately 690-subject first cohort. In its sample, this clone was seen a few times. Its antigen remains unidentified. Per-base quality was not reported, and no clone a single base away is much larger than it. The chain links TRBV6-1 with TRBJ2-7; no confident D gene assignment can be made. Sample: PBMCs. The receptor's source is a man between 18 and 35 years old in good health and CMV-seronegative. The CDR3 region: CASSDYPANSYEQYF. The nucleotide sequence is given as TGTGCCAGCAGTGATTATCCTGCTAACTCCTACGAGCAGTACTTC.